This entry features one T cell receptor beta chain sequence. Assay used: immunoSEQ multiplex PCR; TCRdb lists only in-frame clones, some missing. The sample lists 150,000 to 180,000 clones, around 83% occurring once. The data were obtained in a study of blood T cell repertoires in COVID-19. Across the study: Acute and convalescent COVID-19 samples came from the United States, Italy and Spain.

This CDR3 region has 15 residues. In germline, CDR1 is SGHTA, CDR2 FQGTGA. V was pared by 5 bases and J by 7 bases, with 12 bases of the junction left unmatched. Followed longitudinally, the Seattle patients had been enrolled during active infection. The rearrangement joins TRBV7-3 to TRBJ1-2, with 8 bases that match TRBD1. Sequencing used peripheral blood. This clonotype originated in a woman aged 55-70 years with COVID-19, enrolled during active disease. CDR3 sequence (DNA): TGTGCCAGCAGCCCTTCGGGACAGGCTAAAATTGGCTACACCTTC. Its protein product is CASSPSGQAKIGYTF.